This paragraph reports one T cell receptor (beta chain). The assay was immunoSEQ multiplex PCR, and TCRdb's table has in-frame clones only and misses some. Among about 120,000 clones listed, approximately 92% were seen once. This record belongs to a study of control samples from healthy donors and cancer patients. This TCR derives from a man in his forties in good health. The specimen was blood.

This CDR3 is CASSQSERTGGNEKLFF. The CDR3 coding sequence is TGTGCCAGCAGCCAGAGCGAGAGGACAGGGGGGAATGAAAAACTGTTTTTT. J is TRBJ1-4 and V is TRBV3-1 (or the pseudogene TRBV3-2); the match to TRBD1 covers 10 bases. The CDR3 consists of 17 residues. Germline CDR1 is LGHDT and CDR2 is YNNKEL (reference sequence). Trimming at V came to 3 bases and at J to 5 bases, leaving 9 bases not matched to a gene.